This TCR beta chain was retrieved from a study of neoadjuvant anti-PD-1 for oral cavity cancer (dated by TCRdb to the early 2020s). Broadly, across the study: Before curative-intent surgical resection, most patients were given three to four biweekly doses of nivolumab at 3 mg/kg. A fourth nivolumab dose was given around day 43 to patients without progression, and definitive surgical resection was performed in those patients on days 50-56. Under RECIST 1.1, a patient counted as a responder if showing complete response, partial response or stable disease, and as a non-responder if showing progression. An approximately 30% response rate was observed in the parent correlative cohort, in which over 9 patients were included.

What the time point label conveys for this sample: before neoadjuvant nivolumab. The patients had newly diagnosed stage II-IVA oral cavity squamous cell carcinoma and had not received any prior systemic or radiation treatment. The cohort consisted of patients with HPV-negative, locally advanced oral cavity squamous cell carcinoma. The samples were drawn from a longitudinal correlative study tied to a single-arm phase II trial testing neoadjuvant nivolumab in oral cavity squamous cell carcinoma. Genomic DNA-based TCRbeta sequencing was performed on subject-matched pre- and post-treatment PBMCs and tumors from three responders and three non-responders. Genomic DNA was isolated from tumor tissue using the Maxwell RSC DNA from Tissue kit. Survey sequencing of tumors used two replicates per sample, and the tumor libraries mostly started from roughly 5 ug of input genomic DNA. The immunoSEQ hsTCRbeta kit was used to prepare TCRbeta libraries, following the manufacturer's instructions. Sequencing of the completed libraries took place using an Illumina NovaSeq 6000 S4 flow cell after they had been pooled to around 3.3 nM. The original pipeline was this. Raw data preprocessing and quality control were performed with the immunoSEQ Analyzer. The analysis was limited to productive rearrangements, and each clonotype was defined by a unique CDR3 amino acid sequence. Repertoire clonality was estimated as the Gini-Simpson index, which was calculated using the R package tcR. Student's t test was used to compare Gini indices, and Pearson correlation was used to assess associations with tumor size change. TCRdb stores this immuneACCESS table with in-frame sequences only. Part of the clones is absent; in the studies checked, under half of the shortfall reflects unresolved V genes, and no reason is known for the rest. The D gene and trimming were derived from the DNA, and the V and J assignments and clone size from that table. The sample table holds about 4,700 clones, of which more than 45% were seen once. Jointly, the top ten make up about 7% of the sample.

This clone was seen a few times. There is no known antigen for this receptor. Base qualities are not provided; no much larger clone lies one nucleotide away. V gives up 3 bases and J gives up 5 bases, and the segment between their germline ends measures 10 bases. For CDR1 and CDR2, the germline V gene lists SGHVS and FNYEAQ. Spanning cysteine to phenylalanine, the CDR3 consists of 13 amino acids. The only DNA kept is the CDR3, 39 bases in frame from the first base. Overall results and qualifications from the work: Higher pretreatment blood TCRbeta clonality and lower post-treatment tumor TCRbeta clonality were correlated with higher pretreatment blood Treg/Th17 ratios. Greater tumor shrinkage was correlated with larger post-treatment sizes of preexisting intratumoral clones, suggesting that expansion of preexisting clones contributed to response. The TCR analyses had only a few patients in each response group, and the authors called for validation in larger cohorts.

The chain uses TRBV7-6 and TRBJ2-5; no D gene is confidently identified. The TCR sequence derives from a person aged 35 to 85 with oral cavity squamous cell carcinoma. The sample was tumor tissue, taken before nivolumab (anti-PD-1) treatment. Read as DNA, the sequence is TGTGCCAGCAGCTTGAAGGTCCAGGAGACCCAGTACTTC. This is translated as CASSLKVQETQYF.